The sequence of this T cell receptor (beta chain) was determined in a study of identifying expanded T cells in peripheral blood. Clones were sequenced by immunoSEQ multiplex PCR, and TCRdb holds only the in-frame ones, with some missing. Among tens of thousands of clones listed, around 83% were seen once. Trimming shortened V by 5 bases and J by 2 bases, and 9 bases separated the two germline ends. CDR3 length: 13 residues. Per the germline V gene, CDR1 is LNHDA and CDR2 is SQIVND (reference sequence). Specimen: blood. The rearrangement links TRBV19 to TRBJ1-2, with unresolved D. This TCR was sampled from a person between 18 and 75 years old in good health. CDR3 in amino acids: CASSAPPNYGYTF. The CDR3 DNA sequence: TGTGCCAGTAGTGCGCCGCCAAACTATGGCTACACCTTC.